This T cell receptor (beta chain) comes out of a study of T cells in Graves' hyperthyroidism and ophthalmopathy. Findings and limits, study-wide: The model made its ophthalmopathy prediction, and onset followed a median approximately 7 months later.

There are many counts of this clonotype. What it binds is unknown. This CDR3 is built from 12 residues. V was shortened by 4 bases and J by 7 bases, with 11 bases between the two germline ends. The germline CDR1 and CDR2 sequences are LGHDT and YNNKEL (reference sequence). Using RNA transcripts as the source, TCR beta CDR3 regions were amplified. The HTBI primer set drove a first-round RT-PCR of the TCR CDR3. TCRdb fed the multiplex PCR reads into MiXCR, producing one record per CDR3 protein. The data contain approximately 740,000 distinct CDR3 sequences, 11% to 15% of them singletons. This sequence joins TRBV3-1 and TRBJ2-7; D gene uncertain. The origin of this receptor is a woman younger than 30 with Graves' hyperthyroidism. Material for sequencing was blood. CDR3 protein: CASSPDRLEQYF. The CDR3 DNA reads as TGTGCCAGCAGCCCGGACCGCTTGGAGCAGTACTTC.